This passage covers 25 T cell receptor beta chains from one sample sequenced in a study of cytomegalovirus exposure and HLA in healthy donors. Sequencing was performed with immunoSEQ multiplex PCR; in TCRdb, only in-frame clones are kept and a portion is missing. Of about 140,000 clones listed, approximately 89% are singletons. Sequenced input: PBMCs. The receptors were gathered from a man younger than 35 in good health and CMV-seronegative.

The V and J genes are TRBV25-1 and TRBJ2-5; D not certain. Germline values: CDR1 MGHDK, CDR2 SYGVNS. With 2 bases removed from V and 7 bases from J, the gap between germline ends came to 11 bases. This CDR3 has 13 residues. CDR3 sequence reads: CASSEPLSGTQYF. The CDR3 nucleotides are TGTGCCAGCAGTGAACCCCTTTCGGGGACCCAGTACTTC.

The J gene is TRBJ1-3, the V gene TRBV10-3; possible D gene TRBD1, 6 bases. This CDR3 is 17 amino acids long. Per the germline V gene, CDR1 is ENHRY and CDR2 is SYGVKD. The V end was cut by 4 bases, the J end by 4 bases, with 20 bases between. The CDR3 DNA sequence: TGTGCCATCAGTGCCGGCTACAGGGTACTAACCGGAAACACCATATATTTT. Its protein product is CAISAGYRVLTGNTIYF.

The chain carries TRBV5-4 and TRBJ2-1; TRBD2 matches at 14 bases. The V gene's germline CDR1 is SGHNT and CDR2 YYREEE (reference sequence). V dropped 4 bases and J dropped 9; count of bases not matched to a gene: 12. The CDR3 has 17 residues. The CDR3: CASSRGLAGGPDGEQFF. In DNA form, the CDR3 reads TGTGCCAGCAGCCGCGGACTAGCGGGGGGCCCCGATGGTGAGCAGTTCTTC.

V is TRBV2 and J is TRBJ2-2, with D possibly TRBD2 on 5 matching bases. The CDR3 totals 18 residues. V was shortened by 0 bases and J by 0 bases, with 14 bases between the two germline ends. CDR1 and CDR2 (germline): SNHLY, FYNNEI. The CDR3 DNA follows: TGTGCCAGCAGTGAAGCGCGGGTCGGGCTCGCGAACACCGGGGAGCTGTTTTTT. Translation: CASSEARVGLANTGELFF.

This clone was seen a few times. V is TRBV11-2 and J is TRBJ2-2; 11 positions match TRBD2. Trimming removed 1 base from V and 5 bases from J; junction bases left unmatched: 3. Germline CDR1 is SGHAT and CDR2 is FQNNGV. The CDR3 is 16 residues long. The CDR3 sequence: CASSLVASGGTGELFF. The CDR3 DNA follows: TGTGCCAGCAGCTTAGTTGCTAGCGGGGGGACCGGGGAGCTGTTTTTT.

The rearrangement joins TRBV2 to TRBJ2-5; 9 bases are shared with TRBD1. From germline, CDR1 is SNHLY and CDR2 FYNNEI. The ends lost 6 bases at V and 5 bases at J; junction bases unmatched: 7. The CDR3 is made up of 14 amino acids. The CDR3 here is CASSRDRAPETQYF. Here the CDR3 DNA reads TGTGCCAGCAGCCGGGACAGGGCTCCGGAGACCCAGTACTTC. Based on the CDR3 plus reference TRBV2 and TRBJ2-5, the full variable domain is EPEVTQTPSHQVTQMGQEVILRCVPISNHLYFYWYRQILGQKVEFLVSFYNNEISEKSEIFDDQFSVERPDGSNFTLKIRSTKLEDSAMYFCASSRDRAPETQYFGPGTRLLVL.

This clone was seen a single time. The chain joins TRBV18 to TRBJ2-4; TRBD2 matches 9 bases. Germline CDR1 and CDR2: KGHSH and LQKENI. V was pared by 0 bases and J by 7 bases, with 4 bases of the junction left unmatched. The CDR3 is 15 residues long. The CDR3 nucleotides are TGTGCCAGCTCACCACCTAGCGGGAGAGACAACATTCAGTACTTC. Its translation: CASSPPSGRDNIQYF.

V gene TRBV4-3 combines with J gene TRBJ1-2; 7 nucleotides line up with TRBD1. V was pared by 0 bases and J by 14 bases, with 3 bases of the junction left unmatched. This CDR3 contains 11 residues. Germline V gene lookup returns CDR1 LGHNA and CDR2 YSLEER. This CDR3 is CASSQDRDRTF. In DNA form, the CDR3 reads TGCGCCAGCAGCCAAGATAGGGACAGAACCTTC.

In this sample, this clone turned up once. V gene TRBV7-2 combines with J gene TRBJ2-5; perhaps TRBD1 as D (5 bases). Trimming shortened V by 2 bases and J by 2 bases, and 9 bases separated the two germline ends. This CDR3 is built from 14 residues. Germline lookup yields CDR1 SGHTA and CDR2 FQGNSA. In nucleotides, the CDR3 is TGTGCCAGCAGCTTATACAGGAAACAAGAGACCCAGTACTTC. Its protein product is CASSLYRKQETQYF. Using reference TRBV7-2 and TRBJ2-5 for the parts outside the CDR3, the full variable domain is GAGVSQSPSNKVTEKGKDVELRCDPISGHTALYWYRQSLGQGLEFLIYFQGNSAPDKSGLPSDRFSAERTGGSVSTLTIQRTQQEDSAVYLCASSLYRKQETQYFGPGTRLLVL.

V gene TRBV13 combines with J gene TRBJ2-7; 10 positions match TRBD2. The tail of the sequence fits TRBJ2-1 better, so the J call may be wrong. This CDR3 has 18 residues. Per germline, CDR1 PRHDT and CDR2 FYEKMQ (reference sequence). In nucleotides, the CDR3 is TGTGCCAGCAGCTTACCAGCGGGGGGGCCAGGTAGTATCGATGAGCAGTTCTTC. Translated: CASSLPAGGPGSIDEQFF.

This sequence joins TRBV19 and TRBJ2-3; 8 positions agree with TRBD2. Looked up from germline, CDR1 is LNHDA and CDR2 is SQIVND (reference sequence). Germline trimming cut 6 bases from V and 2 bases from J; bases unmatched to any gene: 7. The CDR3 length is 15 residues. The CDR3 nucleotides read TGTGCCAGTAGCACGCCAGCGGGGGTCACAGATACGCAGTATTTT. Its protein is CASSTPAGVTDTQYF.

V usage is TRBV27 and J usage is TRBJ2-2; maybe TRBD2 (7 bases). Looked up from germline, CDR1 is MNHEY and CDR2 is SMNVEV (reference sequence). CDR3 size: 17 residues. V lost 6 bases to trimming and J lost 4 bases, with 21 bases between them. CDR3 in DNA: TGTGCCAGCAGACTGCCGGGGGCGGGGGTTGGCACCGGGGAGCTGTTTTTT. This gives the protein CASRLPGAGVGTGELFF.

This chain connects TRBV13 to TRBJ1-2; D uncertain. V shed 3 bases and J shed 5 bases, with 19 bases lying between them. Germline CDR1 and CDR2: PRHDT and FYEKMQ (reference sequence). The CDR3 runs 16 residues. CDR3 DNA sequence: TGTGCCAGCAGCTTCTTTTCTGGTGGAGGGATTTATGGCTACACCTTC. Translating it yields CASSFFSGGGIYGYTF.

This clone was seen just once. CDR3 bases: TGTGCCAGCAGCGAGCGGGAGGGCCTGGGCACAGATACGCAGTATTTT. It codes for CASSEREGLGTDTQYF. J is TRBJ2-3 and V is TRBV27, with 10 bases matching TRBD2. Trimming cost V 6 bases and J 1 base; bases outside gene matches: 7. The CDR3 is made up of 16 amino acids. The V gene's germline CDR1 is MNHEY and CDR2 SMNVEV (reference sequence).

The CDR3 coding sequence is TGTGCCAGCAGCTTAGGAGGGGGCGCCGAGCAGTACGTC. Translating it yields CASSLGGGAEQYV. The chain is built from TRBV11-3 and TRBJ2-7, with 7 bases lining up with TRBD1. The CDR3 runs to 13 residues. CDR1 and CDR2 from the germline V gene are SGHNT and YENEEA. With V trimmed by 1 base and J by 6 bases, 3 bases remained unmatched.

The chain couples TRBV5-4 to TRBJ2-3, with D perhaps TRBD1 (5 bases). V was shortened by 2 bases and J by 5 bases, with 21 bases between the two germline ends. The CDR3 consists of 17 residues. Germline CDR1 and CDR2: SGHNT and YYREEE (reference sequence). This chain's CDR3 is CASSLPAGIAHIDTQYF. The CDR3 DNA is TGTGCCAGCAGCTTACCAGCAGGGATTGCCCACATAGATACGCAGTATTTT.

V usage is TRBV9 and J usage is TRBJ2-5, with D perhaps TRBD2 (5 bases). Per germline, CDR1 SGDLS and CDR2 YYNGEE. The CDR3 is made up of 15 amino acids. Trimming took off 0 bases at V and 2 bases at J, with 11 bases between the two ends. The CDR3 loop is CASSVEGTRQETQYF. The CDR3 DNA reads as TGTGCCAGCAGCGTAGAGGGAACTAGACAAGAGACCCAGTACTTC. The complete variable domain, with remaining parts taken from reference TRBV9 and TRBJ2-5, reads DSGVTQTPKHLITATGQRVTLRCSPRSGDLSVYWYQQSLDQGLQFLIQYYNGEERAKGNILERFSAQQFPDLHSELNLSSLELGDSALYFCASSVEGTRQETQYFGPGTRLLVL.

This chain links TRBV5-4 with TRBJ1-4, with 8 bases fitting TRBD1. The V gene end was trimmed by 5 bases and the J gene end by 5 bases; junction bases not matched to a gene: 8. From germline, CDR1 is SGHNT and CDR2 YYREEE (reference sequence). CDR3 length: 15 amino acids. CDR3 sequence (DNA): TGTGCCAGCAGTCCGAGGACAGGGTCGAATGAAAAACTGTTTTTT. Translating gives CASSPRTGSNEKLFF.

The chain links TRBV5-1 to TRBJ2-5; TRBD1 might be the D (5 bases). The CDR3 is made up of 14 amino acids. V lost 4 bases and J lost 0, with 10 bases in between. The V gene's germline CDR1 is SGHRS and CDR2 YFSETQ. CDR3 loop: CASSPDTYQETQYF. The DNA of the CDR3 is TGCGCCAGCAGCCCGGACACGTACCAAGAGACCCAGTACTTC.

The gene calls are TRBV4-1 and TRBJ2-2, with 7 bases aligning to TRBD2. Germline V gives CDR1 MGHRA, CDR2 YSYEKL. The J segment lost 7 bases and the V segment lost 4 bases, leaving 9 bases of the junction unmatched. This CDR3 is built from 15 residues. The CDR3 DNA is TGCGCCAGCAGCCTGAGATCGGGAGGCTTCGGGGAGCTGTTTTTT. It encodes CASSLRSGGFGELFF.

This clone was seen only once. The genes are TRBV10-3 and TRBJ2-3; possibly TRBD1 for D (5 bases). In germline, CDR1 is ENHRY, CDR2 SYGVKD. The CDR3 consists of 12 residues. V shed 7 bases and J shed 5 bases, with 10 bases lying between them. CDR3: CAITGRGDTQYF. The CDR3 nucleotides are TGTGCCATCACGGGTAGGGGAGATACGCAGTATTTT.

This clone has just a few counts. V usage is TRBV2 and J usage is TRBJ2-7; 8 bases agree with TRBD2. The germline V gene has CDR1 SNHLY and CDR2 FYNNEI. V shed 6 bases, J shed 3 bases, and the junction held 4 bases outside the gene matches. The CDR3 length is 13 residues. CDR3 nucleotide sequence: TGTGCCAGCAGGAGACTAGCGCGCTACGAGCAGTACTTC. Translating gives CASRRLARYEQYF.

The chain has TRBV4-1 and TRBJ1-1; D not certain. This CDR3 contains 14 residues. The germline CDR1 and CDR2 sequences are MGHRA and YSYEKL. Trimming removed 2 bases from V and 0 bases from J, with 7 bases in between. The CDR3 loop reads CASSQRAMNTEAFF. Here the CDR3 DNA reads TGCGCCAGCAGCCAACGAGCCATGAACACTGAAGCTTTCTTT.

The chain uses TRBV4-1 and TRBJ2-1; tentative D call: TRBD2 (5 bases). Germline CDR1 MGHRA, CDR2 YSYEKL. V was clipped by 0 bases and J by 8 bases, with 8 bases between them. This CDR3 comprises 13 residues. As DNA, the CDR3 is TGCGCCAGCAGCCAAGAGTTCGGGGATGAGCAGTTCTTC. Its protein is CASSQEFGDEQFF.

The chain uses TRBV30 and TRBJ2-5; 8 bases align to TRBD2. Germline CDR1 is GTSNPN and CDR2 is SVGIG (reference sequence). Trimming at V came to 0 bases and at J to 5 bases, leaving 8 bases not matched to a gene. This CDR3 region has 15 residues. The CDR3 coding sequence is TGTGCCTGGAGTGTACGGGGGGGGGCTCGGGAGACCCAGTACTTC. Its translation: CAWSVRGGARETQYF.